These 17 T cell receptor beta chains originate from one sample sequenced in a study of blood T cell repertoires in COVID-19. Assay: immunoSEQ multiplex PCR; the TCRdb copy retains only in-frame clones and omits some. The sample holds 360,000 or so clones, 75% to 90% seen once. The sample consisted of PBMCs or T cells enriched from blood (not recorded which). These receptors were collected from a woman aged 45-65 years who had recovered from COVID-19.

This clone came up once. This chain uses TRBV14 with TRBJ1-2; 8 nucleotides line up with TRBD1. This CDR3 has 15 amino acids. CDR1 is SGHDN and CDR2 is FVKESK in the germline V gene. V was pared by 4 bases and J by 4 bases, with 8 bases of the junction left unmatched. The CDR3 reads CASSPQLTGAYGYTF. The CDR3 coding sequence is TGTGCCAGCAGCCCACAATTGACAGGGGCCTATGGCTACACCTTC.

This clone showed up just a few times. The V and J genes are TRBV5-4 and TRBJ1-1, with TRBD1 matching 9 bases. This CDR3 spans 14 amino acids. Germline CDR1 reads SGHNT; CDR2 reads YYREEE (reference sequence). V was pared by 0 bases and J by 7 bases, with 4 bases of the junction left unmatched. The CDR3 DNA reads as TGTGCCAGCAGCTTGGGTACAGGGGGCCTTGAAGCTTTCTTT. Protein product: CASSLGTGGLEAFF.

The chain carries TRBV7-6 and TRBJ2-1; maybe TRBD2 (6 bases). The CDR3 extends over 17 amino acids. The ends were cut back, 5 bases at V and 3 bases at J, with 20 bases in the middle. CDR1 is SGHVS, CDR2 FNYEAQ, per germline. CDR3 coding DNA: TGTGCCAGCAGCCCCCGGGGGAACCCCGCGGGCTACAATGAGCAGTTCTTC. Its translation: CASSPRGNPAGYNEQFF.

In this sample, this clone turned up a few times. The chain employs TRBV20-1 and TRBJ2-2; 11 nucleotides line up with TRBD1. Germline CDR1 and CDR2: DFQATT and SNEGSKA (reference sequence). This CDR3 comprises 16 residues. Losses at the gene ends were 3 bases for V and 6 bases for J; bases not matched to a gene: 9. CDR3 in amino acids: CSASFSWDRGAGELFF. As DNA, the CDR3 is TGCAGTGCTAGTTTCAGCTGGGACAGGGGGGCCGGGGAGCTGTTTTTT.

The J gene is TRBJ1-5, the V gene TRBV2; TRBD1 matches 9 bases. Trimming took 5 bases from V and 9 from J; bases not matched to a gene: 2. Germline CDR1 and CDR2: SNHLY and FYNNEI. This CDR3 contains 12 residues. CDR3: CASSSTGGPQHF. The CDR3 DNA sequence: TGTGCCAGCAGTTCGACAGGGGGGCCCCAGCATTTT.

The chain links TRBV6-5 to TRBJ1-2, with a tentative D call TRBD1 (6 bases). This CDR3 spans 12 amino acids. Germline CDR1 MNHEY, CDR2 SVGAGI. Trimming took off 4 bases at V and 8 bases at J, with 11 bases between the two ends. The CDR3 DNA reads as TGTGCCAGCAGTTCGACAGGCCCGGGCTACACCTTC. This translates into CASSSTGPGYTF.

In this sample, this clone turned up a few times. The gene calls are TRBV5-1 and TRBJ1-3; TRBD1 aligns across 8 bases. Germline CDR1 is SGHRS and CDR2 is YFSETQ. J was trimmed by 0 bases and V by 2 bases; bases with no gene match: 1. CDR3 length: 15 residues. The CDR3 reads CASSFQGASGNTIYF. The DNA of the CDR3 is TGCGCCAGCAGCTTTCAGGGGGCCTCTGGAAACACCATATATTTT. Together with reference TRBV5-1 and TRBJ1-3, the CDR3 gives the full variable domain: KAGVTQTPRYLIKTRGQQVTLSCSPISGHRSVSWYQQTPGQGLQFLFEYFSETQRNKGNFPGRFSGRQFSNSRSEMNVSTLELGDSALYLCASSFQGASGNTIYFGEGSWLTVV.

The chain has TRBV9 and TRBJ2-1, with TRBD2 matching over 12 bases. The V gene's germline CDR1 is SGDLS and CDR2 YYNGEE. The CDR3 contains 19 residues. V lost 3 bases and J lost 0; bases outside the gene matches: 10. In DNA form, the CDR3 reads TGTGCCAGCAGCGCCTCCGGGACTAGCGGGTTATCCTCCTACAATGAGCAGTTCTTC. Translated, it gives CASSASGTSGLSSYNEQFF.

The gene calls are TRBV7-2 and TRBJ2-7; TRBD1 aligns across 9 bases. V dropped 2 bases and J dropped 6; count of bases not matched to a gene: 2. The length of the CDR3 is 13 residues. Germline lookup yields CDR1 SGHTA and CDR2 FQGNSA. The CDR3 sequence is CASSLHRGLEQYF. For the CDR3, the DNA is TGTGCCAGCAGCTTACACAGGGGGCTCGAGCAGTACTTC.

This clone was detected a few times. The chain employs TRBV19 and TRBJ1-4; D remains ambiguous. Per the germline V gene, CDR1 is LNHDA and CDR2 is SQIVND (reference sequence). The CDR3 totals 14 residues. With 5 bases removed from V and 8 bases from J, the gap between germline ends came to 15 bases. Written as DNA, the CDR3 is TGTGCCAGTAGTGGAGGGCTCTCGGGGGAAAAACTGTTTTTT. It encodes CASSGGLSGEKLFF. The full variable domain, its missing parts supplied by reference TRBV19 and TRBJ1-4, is DGGITQSPKYLFRKEGQNVTLSCEQNLNHDAMYWYRQDPGQGLRLIYYSQIVNDFQKGDIAEGYSVSREKKESFPLTVTSAQKNPTAFYLCASSGGLSGEKLFFGSGTQLSVL.

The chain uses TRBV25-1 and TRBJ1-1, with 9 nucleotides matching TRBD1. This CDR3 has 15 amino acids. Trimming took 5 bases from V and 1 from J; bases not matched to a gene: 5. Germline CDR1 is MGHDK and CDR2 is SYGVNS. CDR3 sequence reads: CASSLWGQGNTEAFF. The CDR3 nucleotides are TGTGCCAGCAGTCTATGGGGACAGGGGAACACTGAAGCTTTCTTT. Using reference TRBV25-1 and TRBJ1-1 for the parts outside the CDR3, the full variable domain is EADIYQTPRYLVIGTGKKITLECSQTMGHDKMYWYQQDPGMELHLIHYSYGVNSTEKGDLSSESTVSRIRTEHFPLTLESARPSHTSQYLCASSLWGQGNTEAFFGQGTRLTVV.

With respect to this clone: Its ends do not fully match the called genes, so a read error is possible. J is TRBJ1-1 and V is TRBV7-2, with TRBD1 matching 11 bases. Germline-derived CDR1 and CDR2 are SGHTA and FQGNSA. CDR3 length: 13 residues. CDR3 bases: TGTGCCAGCACCTTATGGGACAGGGGGTTAGCTTTCTTT. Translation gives CASTLWDRGLAFF.

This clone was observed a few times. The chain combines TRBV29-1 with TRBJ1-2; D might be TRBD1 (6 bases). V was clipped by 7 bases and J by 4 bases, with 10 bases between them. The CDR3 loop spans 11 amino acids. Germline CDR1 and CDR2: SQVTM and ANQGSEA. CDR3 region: CSASDSYGYTF. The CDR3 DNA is TGCAGCGCCTCGGACAGCTATGGCTACACCTTC.

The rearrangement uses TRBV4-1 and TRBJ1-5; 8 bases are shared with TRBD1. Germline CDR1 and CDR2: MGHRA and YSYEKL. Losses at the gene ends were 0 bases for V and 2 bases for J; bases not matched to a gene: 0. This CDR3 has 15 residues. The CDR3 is CASSQETGGNQPQHF. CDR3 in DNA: TGCGCCAGCAGCCAAGAGACAGGGGGCAATCAGCCCCAGCATTTT.

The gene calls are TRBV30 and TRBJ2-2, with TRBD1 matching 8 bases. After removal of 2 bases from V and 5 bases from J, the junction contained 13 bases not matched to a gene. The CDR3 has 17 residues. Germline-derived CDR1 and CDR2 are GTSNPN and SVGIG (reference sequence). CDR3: CAWSSGGTGALTGELFF. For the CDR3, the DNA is TGTGCCTGGAGTTCCGGCGGGACAGGTGCATTAACCGGGGAGCTGTTTTTT.

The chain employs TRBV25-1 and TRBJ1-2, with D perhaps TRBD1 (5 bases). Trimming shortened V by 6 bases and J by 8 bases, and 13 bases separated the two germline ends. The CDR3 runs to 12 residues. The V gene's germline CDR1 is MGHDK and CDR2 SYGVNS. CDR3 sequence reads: CASRGGGGGYTF. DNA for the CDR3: TGTGCCAGCAGGGGGGGTGGGGGAGGCTACACCTTC.

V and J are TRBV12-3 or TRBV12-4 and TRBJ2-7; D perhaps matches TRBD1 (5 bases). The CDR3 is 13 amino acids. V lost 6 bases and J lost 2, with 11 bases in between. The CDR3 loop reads CASRPDTTYEQYF. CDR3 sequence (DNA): TGTGCCAGCAGACCGGACACGACCTACGAGCAGTACTTC.